This T cell receptor (beta chain) was sequenced for a study of blood T cell repertoires in COVID-19. Turning to the study itself: Acute-phase and convalescent COVID-19 samples originated in the United States, Italy and Spain. T cells, B-cell-depleted T cells, or PBMCs supplied cDNA or gDNA.

As handled by the study authors: From reference gene primer amplification, estimates of nucleated cell counts were derived. Clones were sequenced by immunoSEQ multiplex PCR, and TCRdb holds only the in-frame ones, with some missing. V and J calls and clone size come straight from that table; D and trimming were deduced from the DNA. The sample has approximately 110,000 clones, 84% seen once. The CDR3 totals 11 residues. Germline lookup yields CDR1 SGHKS and CDR2 YYEKEE (reference sequence). Sequencing was performed on peripheral blood. The sequence was collected from a woman between 40 and 50 years old with acute or convalescent COVID-19. This sequence joins TRBV5-5 and TRBJ2-3; tentative D call: TRBD1 (5 bases). The CDR3: CGAGLADTQYF. The CDR3 DNA reads as TGTGGAGCAGGGCTAGCAGATACGCAGTATTTT.